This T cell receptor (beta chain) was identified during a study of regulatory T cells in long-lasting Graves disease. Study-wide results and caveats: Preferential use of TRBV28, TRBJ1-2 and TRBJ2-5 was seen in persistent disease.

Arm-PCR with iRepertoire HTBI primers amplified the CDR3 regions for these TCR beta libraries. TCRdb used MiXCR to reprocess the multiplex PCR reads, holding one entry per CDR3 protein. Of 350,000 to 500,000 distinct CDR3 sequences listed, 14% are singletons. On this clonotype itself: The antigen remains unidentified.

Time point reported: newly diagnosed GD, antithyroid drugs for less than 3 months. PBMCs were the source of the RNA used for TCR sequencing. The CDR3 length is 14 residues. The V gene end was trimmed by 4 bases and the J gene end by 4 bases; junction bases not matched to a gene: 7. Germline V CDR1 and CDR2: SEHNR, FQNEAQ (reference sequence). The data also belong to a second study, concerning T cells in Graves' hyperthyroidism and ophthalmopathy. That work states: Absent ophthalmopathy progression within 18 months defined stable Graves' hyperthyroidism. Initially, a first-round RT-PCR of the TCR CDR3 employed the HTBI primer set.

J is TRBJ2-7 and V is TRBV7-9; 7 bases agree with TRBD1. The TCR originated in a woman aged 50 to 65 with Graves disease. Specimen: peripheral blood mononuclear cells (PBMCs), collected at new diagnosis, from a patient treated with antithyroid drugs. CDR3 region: CASSSGTAAYEQYF. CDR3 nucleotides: TGTGCCAGCAGCTCTGGGACAGCGGCGTACGAGCAGTACTTC.